These T cell receptor beta chains were read from a single sample in a study of cytotoxic CD8 clonotypes in ibrutinib-treated CLL. Sequencing used immunoSEQ multiplex PCR; TCRdb keeps in-frame clones, though not all of them. This table has some 15,000 clones, 64% appearing once. The specimen was PBMCs, collected before ibrutinib treatment. These receptors were collected from a human donor with chronic lymphocytic leukemia. CDR3s leave out the opening cysteine and the closing phenylalanine or tryptophan.

V	J	CDR3
TRBV9	TRBJ2-7	ASSVESGRREQY
TRBV10-3	TRBJ2-7	AISERGLAGTYEQY
TRBV5-5	TRBJ1-5	ASSSQSRVLNQPQH
TRBV14	TRBJ1-3	ASRLTGNTIY
TRBV5-1	TRBJ2-5	ASSVDRVKCY
TRBV6-1	TRBJ1-3	ASRNRGLSGNTIY
TRBV27	TRBJ1-1	ASSFRQGARLLTEAF
TRBV18	TRBJ2-7	ASSTGGEQY
TRBV27	TRBJ2-1	ASRTSGGNEQF
TRBV7-6	TRBJ2-3	ASSLLQGPADTQY
TRBV29-1	TRBJ1-1	SVVGGGTEAF
TRBV5-4	TRBJ1-5	ASSSTGRRNQPQH
TRBV30	TRBJ1-2	AWSVEVGRGWSYGYT
TRBV10-1	TRBJ1-5	ASSDTGGQPQH
TRBV7-8	TRBJ1-2	ASSLVLAGSYGYT
TRBV19	TRBJ1-2	ASSLRDYGYT
TRBV4-2	TRBJ2-1	ASSQERQGAYNEQF
TRBV7-9	TRBJ2-1	ASSLTSSYNEQF
TRBV19	TRBJ2-7	ASSVEMRGEQY
TRBV2	TRBJ1-1	ASSKGETEAF
TRBV27	TRBJ2-3	ASRDLAGVPDTQY
TRBV7-6	TRBJ1-3	ASSLSEADSGNTIY
TRBV7-8	TRBJ2-7	ASSLVGRGEQY
TRBV27	TRBJ2-7	ASSLSSGAQQY
TRBV29-1	TRBJ1-2	SVEDLGTGRNGYT
TRBV2	TRBJ1-1	ASTEGLTEAF
TRBV4-2	TRBJ2-1	ASSQDTSGGGNEQF
TRBV7-9	TRBJ1-6	ASNWRNSPLH
TRBV19	TRBJ2-1	ASSLRPGQALNNEQF
TRBV5-5	TRBJ2-7	ASSSAGYEQY
TRBV12-1	TRBJ2-7	ASSFYGGVYEQY
TRBV5-6	TRBJ2-1	ASTFGDSHNEQF
TRBV27	TRBJ1-2	ASSSRDDFGYT
TRBV18	TRBJ2-7	ASSPPGTEQY
TRBV13	TRBJ1-1	ASSRRQGVMNTEAF
TRBV4-1	TRBJ2-2	ASSQEAEAAGISGELF
TRBV5-4	TRBJ2-7	ASSSHMDEQY
TRBV5-1	TRBJ2-1	ASSSGGGSDNEQF
TRBV18	TRBJ1-1	ASSPLAGAASEAF